This TCR beta chain was identified during a study of T cells in Graves' hyperthyroidism and ophthalmopathy (dated by TCRdb to between 2018 and 2021). Study-wide context: Peripheral blood was sampled at the time of initial diagnosis, prior to any treatment. A discovery cohort of roughly 100 patients, approximately 45 with Graves' ophthalmopathy and under 60 with stable Graves' hyperthyroidism, was used to find distinguishing TCR V-J signatures. An independent validation cohort of 18 to 20 hyperthyroidism patients and 17 patients who later progressed to ophthalmopathy tested prospective prediction of ophthalmopathy. The roughly 100 discovery patients were divided at random into training and test sets in a 7:3 ratio. The study also compared thyroid tissue and blood T-cell repertoires from more than five Graves' hyperthyroidism patients. After blood sampling, hyperthyroidism patients were treated with methimazole at a starting dose of 30 mg daily, and ophthalmopathy patients were treated with high-dose intravenous methylprednisolone. According to the paper, TCR Vbeta CDR3 sequencing was carried out on 135 peripheral blood samples, which came from 40 to 45 ophthalmopathy, fewer than 80 hyperthyroidism and approximately 17 progressor patients.

As encoded in the germline V gene (reference sequence), CDR1 is LNHDA while CDR2 is SQIVND. From the cysteine up to the phenylalanine, the CDR3 has a length of 14 residues. Only the CDR3 DNA is retained, 42 bases long and in frame from the first base. Here V drops 5 bases and J drops 4 bases, and the junction holds 5 bases not matched to any gene. The table lists this clonotype with a count of one. What this receptor recognizes is not known. Base qualities are missing; no much larger clone stands one base away. A single read counts as weak evidence. General findings and caveats noted by the study authors: In cross-validation, a model built on a 13 V-J signature told ophthalmopathy apart from stable hyperthyroidism with just under 90% sensitivity and roughly 82% specificity, and in testing the same model reached 80%/75%. In validation, the model predicted progression to ophthalmopathy with approximately 70% sensitivity and around 72% specificity, a median of 6.5 months before onset. No statistical method was used to set the sample size in advance, and investigators knew the group allocation. Most expanded thyroid clonotypes (frequency above 0.001) were also detected in blood, a finding suggesting that blood repertoires may reflect thyroid immune responses.

TCR beta CDR3 regions were amplified from RNA transcripts. The TCR CDR3 was subjected to a first round of RT-PCR using the HTBI primer set and the Qiagen OneStep RT-PCR kit. Libraries were constructed in a second round of multiplex PCR, after which size selection and purification were carried out. Sequencing of the libraries was done on an Illumina HiSeq2000 using paired-end 100 bp reads. The authors' pipeline ran thus. SOAPnuke was used to process the raw data, with reads discarded if the reads contained adapters or uncalled bases, had a mean Phred below 15, or lacked an exact constant-primer or identifier match. High-quality paired reads were merged with COPE v1.2.5, and unique nucleotide sequences were defined as clonotypes. Clonotypes were aligned to IMGT TRBV, TRBD and TRBJ reference segments using MiTCR v1.1. Only V-J combinations with frequency above 0.0001, covering roughly 99% of repertoires, were analysed. The TCS score was defined as F50 (clonal expansion) divided by E x V (chaos), with BLOSUM62-based TCRdist calculated between CDR3 peptides within each V-J. Welch's t-statistics and random forest reduced fewer than 550 V-J features to 10 to 15, which were used in a naive Bayes classifier (R e1071). The similarity between thyroid and blood repertoires was quantified using the Morisita-Horn index. TCRdb reprocessing: public reads trimmed at Q25 with fastp, clones called with MiXCR, in-frame beta chains kept. One record per CDR3 amino acid sequence lists the most common genes and DNA. V and J calls and clone size were set by TCRdb, not the authors. The sample table holds about 760,000 distinct CDR3 sequences, of which approximately 40% were seen once. Clones ranked in the top ten supply about a third of the sample.

A patient counted as having stable Graves' hyperthyroidism if no progression to ophthalmopathy occurred over 18 months of follow-up. Hyperthyroidism patients were newly diagnosed, with disease duration under 2 months, and aged 18 to 65 years. Patients with uncontrolled infections, other autoimmune diseases, pregnancy or lactation were excluded. Diagnoses were established on the basis of clinical symptoms, serum thyroxine and TRAb, thyroid ultrasound, and orbital computed tomography. PBMCs were separated from roughly 9.6 ml of fresh peripheral blood using Ficoll-Paque density gradient centrifugation. Trizol reagent was used to extract total RNA, and RNA quality was then checked on an Agilent 2100 Bioanalyzer.

This receptor chain uses TRBV19 and TRBJ2-7; TRBD1 lines up with 10 middle nucleotides. Sample: blood. This receptor was identified in a woman in her thirties or forties with Graves' hyperthyroidism. This receptor carries the CDR3 CASSFGQGEYEQYF. The DNA sequence is as follows: TGTGCCAGTAGTTTCGGACAGGGGGAGTACGAGCAGTACTTC.